This TCR beta chain stems from a study of blood T cell repertoires in COVID-19. At the level of the study: T cells, B-cell-depleted T cells, or PBMCs provided the cDNA or gDNA that served as material.

Cohorts were based on clinical histories the participants reported. Per germline, CDR1 SGHAT and CDR2 FQNNGV. This CDR3 region has 14 residues. The V and J ends lost 5 bases and 6 bases, in that order; junction bases with no gene match: 7. This table comes from immunoSEQ multiplex PCR, and its TCRdb copy is limited to in-frame clones, with some not included. The sample carries about 250,000 clones, about 80% recorded once. Sequencing was performed on PBMCs or T cells enriched from blood (not recorded which). V is TRBV11-2 and J is TRBJ2-1; TRBD1 matches at 7 bases. The TCR sequence derives from a woman aged 40 to 49 who had been exposed to COVID-19. The DNA of the CDR3 is TGTGCCAGCAGCCCAGACCGGGACAGCAATGAGCAGTTCTTC. Protein product: CASSPDRDSNEQFF.